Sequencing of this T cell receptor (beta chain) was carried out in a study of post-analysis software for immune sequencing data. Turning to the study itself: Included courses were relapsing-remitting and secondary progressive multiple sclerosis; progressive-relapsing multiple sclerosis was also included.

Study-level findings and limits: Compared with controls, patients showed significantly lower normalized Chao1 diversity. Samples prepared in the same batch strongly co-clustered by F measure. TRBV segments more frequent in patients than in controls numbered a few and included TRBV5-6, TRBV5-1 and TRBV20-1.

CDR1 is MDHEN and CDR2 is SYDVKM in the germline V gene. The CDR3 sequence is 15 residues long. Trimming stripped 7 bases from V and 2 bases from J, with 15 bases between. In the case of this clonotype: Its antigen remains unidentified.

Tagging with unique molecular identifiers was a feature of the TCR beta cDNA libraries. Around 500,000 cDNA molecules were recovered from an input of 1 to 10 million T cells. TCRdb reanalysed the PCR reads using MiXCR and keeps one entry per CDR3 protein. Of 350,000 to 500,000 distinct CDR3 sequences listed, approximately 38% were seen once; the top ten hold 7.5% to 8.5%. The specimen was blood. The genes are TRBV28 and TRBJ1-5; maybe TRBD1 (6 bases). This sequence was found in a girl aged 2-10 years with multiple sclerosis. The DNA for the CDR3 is TGTGCCAGCACATGGGGGGGGCCGGGCAATCAGCCCCAGCATTTT. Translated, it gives CASTWGGPGNQPQHF.